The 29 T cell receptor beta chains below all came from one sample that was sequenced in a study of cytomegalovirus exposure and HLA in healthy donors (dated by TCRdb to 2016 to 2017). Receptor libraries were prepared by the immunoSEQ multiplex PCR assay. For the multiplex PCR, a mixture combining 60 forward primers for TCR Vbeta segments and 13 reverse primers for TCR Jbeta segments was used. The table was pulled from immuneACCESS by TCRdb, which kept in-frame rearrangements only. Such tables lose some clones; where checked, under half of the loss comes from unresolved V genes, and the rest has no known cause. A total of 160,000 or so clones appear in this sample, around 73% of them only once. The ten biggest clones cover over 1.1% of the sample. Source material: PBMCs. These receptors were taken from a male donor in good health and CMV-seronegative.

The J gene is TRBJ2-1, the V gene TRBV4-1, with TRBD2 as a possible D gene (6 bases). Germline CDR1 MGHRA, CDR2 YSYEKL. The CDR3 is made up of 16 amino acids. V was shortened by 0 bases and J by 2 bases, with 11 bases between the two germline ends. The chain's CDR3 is CASSQDGGATYNEQFF. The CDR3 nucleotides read TGCGCCAGCAGCCAAGATGGCGGGGCGACCTACAATGAGCAGTTCTTC.

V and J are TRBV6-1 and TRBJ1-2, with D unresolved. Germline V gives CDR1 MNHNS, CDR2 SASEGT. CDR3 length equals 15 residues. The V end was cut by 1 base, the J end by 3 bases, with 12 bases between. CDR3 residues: CASSEVFWQDYGYTF. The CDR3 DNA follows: TGTGCCAGCAGTGAAGTGTTCTGGCAGGACTATGGCTACACCTTC.

CDR3 sequence reads: CASSEGEAGEVNIQYF. CDR3 nucleotides: TGTGCCAGCAGTGAAGGAGAAGCGGGGGAGGTTAACATTCAGTACTTC. The chain joins TRBV2 to TRBJ2-4; TRBD2 aligns across 8 bases. Germline assignment: CDR1 SNHLY and CDR2 FYNNEI. The CDR3 spans 16 residues. J was trimmed by 7 bases and V by 1 base; bases with no gene match: 9.

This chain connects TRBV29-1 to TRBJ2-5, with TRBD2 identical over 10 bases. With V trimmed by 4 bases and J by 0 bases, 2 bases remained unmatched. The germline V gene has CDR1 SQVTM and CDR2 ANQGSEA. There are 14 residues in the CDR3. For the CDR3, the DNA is TGCAGCGTTGCGGGACTAGCGTACCAAGAGACCCAGTACTTC. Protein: CSVAGLAYQETQYF.

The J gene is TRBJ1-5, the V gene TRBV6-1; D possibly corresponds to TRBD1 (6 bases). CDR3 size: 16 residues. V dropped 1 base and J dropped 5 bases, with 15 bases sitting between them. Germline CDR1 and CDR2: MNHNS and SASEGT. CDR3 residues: CASSEVAGAADQPQHF. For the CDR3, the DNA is TGTGCCAGCAGTGAAGTGGCAGGGGCGGCGGATCAGCCCCAGCATTTT.

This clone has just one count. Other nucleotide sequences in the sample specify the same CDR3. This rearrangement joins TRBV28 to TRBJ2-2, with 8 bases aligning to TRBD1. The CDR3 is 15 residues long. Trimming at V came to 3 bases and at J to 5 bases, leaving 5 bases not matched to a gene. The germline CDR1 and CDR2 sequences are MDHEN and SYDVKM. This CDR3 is CASSFNRGNTGELFF. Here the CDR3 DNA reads TGTGCCAGCAGTTTTAACAGGGGGAATACCGGGGAGCTGTTTTTT.

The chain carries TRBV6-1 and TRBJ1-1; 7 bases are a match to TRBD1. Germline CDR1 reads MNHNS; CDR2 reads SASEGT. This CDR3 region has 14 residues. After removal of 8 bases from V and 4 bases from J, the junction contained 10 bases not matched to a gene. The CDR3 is CASLTPTGTTEAFF. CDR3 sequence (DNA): TGTGCCAGCCTAACCCCGACAGGGACCACTGAAGCTTTCTTT.

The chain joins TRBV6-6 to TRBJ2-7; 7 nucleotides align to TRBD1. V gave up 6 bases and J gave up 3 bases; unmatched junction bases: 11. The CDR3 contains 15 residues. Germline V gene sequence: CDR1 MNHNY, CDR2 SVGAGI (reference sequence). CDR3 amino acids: CASRKDRRSRYEQYF. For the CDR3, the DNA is TGTGCCAGCAGAAAGGACAGGAGGTCCCGCTACGAGCAGTACTTC.

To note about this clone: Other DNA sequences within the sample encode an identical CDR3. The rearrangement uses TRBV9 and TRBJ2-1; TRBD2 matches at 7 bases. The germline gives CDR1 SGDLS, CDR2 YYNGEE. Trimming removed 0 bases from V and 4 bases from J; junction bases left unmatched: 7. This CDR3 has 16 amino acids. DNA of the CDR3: TGTGCCAGCAGCGTAGCTGGCCAGCGGGGTTACAATGAGCAGTTCTTC. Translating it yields CASSVAGQRGYNEQFF.

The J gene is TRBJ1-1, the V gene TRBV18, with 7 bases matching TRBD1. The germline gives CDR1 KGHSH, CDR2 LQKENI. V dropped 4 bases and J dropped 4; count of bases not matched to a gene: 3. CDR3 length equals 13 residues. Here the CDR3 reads CASSLGTVTEAFF. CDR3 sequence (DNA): TGTGCCAGCTCACTCGGGACAGTCACTGAAGCTTTCTTT.

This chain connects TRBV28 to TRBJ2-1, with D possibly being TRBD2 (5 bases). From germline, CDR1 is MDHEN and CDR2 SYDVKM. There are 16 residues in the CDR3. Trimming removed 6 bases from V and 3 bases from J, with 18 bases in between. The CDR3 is CASSLRGVRGYNEQFF. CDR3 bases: TGTGCCAGCAGCCTCAGAGGCGTCCGGGGCTACAATGAGCAGTTCTTC.

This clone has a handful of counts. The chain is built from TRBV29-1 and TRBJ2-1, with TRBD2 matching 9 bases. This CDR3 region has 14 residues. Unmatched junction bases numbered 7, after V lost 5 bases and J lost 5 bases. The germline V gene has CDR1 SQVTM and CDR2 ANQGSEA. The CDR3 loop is CSVLYGGRDNEQFF. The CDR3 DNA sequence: TGCAGCGTTCTCTATGGCGGGAGGGACAATGAGCAGTTCTTC.

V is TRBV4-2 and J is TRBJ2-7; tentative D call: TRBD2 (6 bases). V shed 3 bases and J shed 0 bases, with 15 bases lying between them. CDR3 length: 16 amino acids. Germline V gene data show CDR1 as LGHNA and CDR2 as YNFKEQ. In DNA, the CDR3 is TGTGCCAGCAGCCAGTTCGGGGAGGCGTTCTCCTACGAGCAGTACTTC. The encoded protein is CASSQFGEAFSYEQYF.

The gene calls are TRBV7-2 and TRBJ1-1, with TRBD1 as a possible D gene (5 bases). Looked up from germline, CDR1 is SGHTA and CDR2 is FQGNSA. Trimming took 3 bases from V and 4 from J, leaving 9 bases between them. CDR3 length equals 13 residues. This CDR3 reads CASSLGGSTEAFF. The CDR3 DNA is TGTGCCAGCAGCTTGGGGGGTTCCACTGAAGCTTTCTTT.

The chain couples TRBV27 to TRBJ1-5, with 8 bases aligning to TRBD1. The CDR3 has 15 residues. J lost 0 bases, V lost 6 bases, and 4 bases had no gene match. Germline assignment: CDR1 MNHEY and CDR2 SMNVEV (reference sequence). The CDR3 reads CASRTTGDSNQPQHF. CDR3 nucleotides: TGTGCCAGCAGAACGACAGGGGATAGCAATCAGCCCCAGCATTTT.

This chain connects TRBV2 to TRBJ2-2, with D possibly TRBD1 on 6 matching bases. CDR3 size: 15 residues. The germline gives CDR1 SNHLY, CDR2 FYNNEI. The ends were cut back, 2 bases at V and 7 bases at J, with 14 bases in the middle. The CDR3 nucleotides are TGTGCCAGCAGTGAATGGGCAGGGGCTGGCGGGGAGCTGTTTTTT. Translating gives CASSEWAGAGGELFF.

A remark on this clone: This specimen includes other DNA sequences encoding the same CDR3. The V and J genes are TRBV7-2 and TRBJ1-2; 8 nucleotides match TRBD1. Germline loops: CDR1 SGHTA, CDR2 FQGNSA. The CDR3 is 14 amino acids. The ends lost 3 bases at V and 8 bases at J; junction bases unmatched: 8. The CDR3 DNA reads TGTGCCAGCAGCTTGGGTCAGGGGGCGGGGGGCTACACCTTC. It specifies CASSLGQGAGGYTF.

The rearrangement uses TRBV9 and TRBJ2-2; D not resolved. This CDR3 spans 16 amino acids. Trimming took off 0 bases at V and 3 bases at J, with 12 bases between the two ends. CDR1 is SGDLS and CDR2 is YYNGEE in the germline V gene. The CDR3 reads CASSVAAILHTGELFF. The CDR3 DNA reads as TGTGCCAGCAGCGTAGCTGCAATACTGCACACCGGGGAGCTGTTTTTT.

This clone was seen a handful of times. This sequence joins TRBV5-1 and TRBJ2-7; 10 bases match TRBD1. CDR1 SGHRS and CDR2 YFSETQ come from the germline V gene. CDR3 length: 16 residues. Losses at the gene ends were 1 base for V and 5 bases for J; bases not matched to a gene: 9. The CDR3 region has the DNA TGCGCCAGCAGCTTGCTTGGACAGGGGGTTTCCAACGAGCAGTACTTC. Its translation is CASSLLGQGVSNEQYF.

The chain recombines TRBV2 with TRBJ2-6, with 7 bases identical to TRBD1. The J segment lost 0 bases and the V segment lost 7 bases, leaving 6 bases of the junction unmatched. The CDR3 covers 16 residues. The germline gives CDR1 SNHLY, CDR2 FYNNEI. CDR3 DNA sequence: TGTGCCAGCAAACAGGGGCCCAGCTCTGGGGCCAACGTCCTGACTTTC. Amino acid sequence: CASKQGPSSGANVLTF.

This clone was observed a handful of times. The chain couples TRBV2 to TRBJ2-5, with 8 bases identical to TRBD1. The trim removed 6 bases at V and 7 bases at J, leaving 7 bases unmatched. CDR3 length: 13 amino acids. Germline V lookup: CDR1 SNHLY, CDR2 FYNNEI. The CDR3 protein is CASRDRAQRTQYF. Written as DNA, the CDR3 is TGTGCCAGCAGGGACAGGGCTCAACGGACCCAGTACTTC.

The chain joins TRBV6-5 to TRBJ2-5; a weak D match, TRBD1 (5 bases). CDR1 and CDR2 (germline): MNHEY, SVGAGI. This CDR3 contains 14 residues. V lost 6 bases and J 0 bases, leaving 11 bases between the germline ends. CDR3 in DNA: TGTGCCAGCAGCCATTTAGGGGACCAAGAGACCCAGTACTTC. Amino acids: CASSHLGDQETQYF.

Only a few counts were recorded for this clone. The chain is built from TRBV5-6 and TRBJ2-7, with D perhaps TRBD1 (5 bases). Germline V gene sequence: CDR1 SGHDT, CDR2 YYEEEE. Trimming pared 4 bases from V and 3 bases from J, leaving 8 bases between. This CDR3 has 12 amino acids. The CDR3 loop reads CASSQGVYEQYF. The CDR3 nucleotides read TGTGCCAGCAGCCAGGGTGTCTACGAGCAGTACTTC. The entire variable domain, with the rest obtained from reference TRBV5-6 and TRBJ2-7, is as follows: DAGVTQSPTHLIKTRGQQVTLRCSPKSGHDTVSWYQQALGQGPQFIFQYYEEEERQRGNFPDRFSGHQFPNYSSELNVNALLLGDSALYLCASSQGVYEQYFGPGTRLTVT.

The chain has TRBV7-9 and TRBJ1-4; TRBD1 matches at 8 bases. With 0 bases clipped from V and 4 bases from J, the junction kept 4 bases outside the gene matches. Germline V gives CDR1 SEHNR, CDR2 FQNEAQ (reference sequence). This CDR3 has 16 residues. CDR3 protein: CASSLAGTGGNEKLFF. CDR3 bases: TGTGCCAGCAGCTTAGCGGGGACAGGTGGTAATGAAAAACTGTTTTTT.

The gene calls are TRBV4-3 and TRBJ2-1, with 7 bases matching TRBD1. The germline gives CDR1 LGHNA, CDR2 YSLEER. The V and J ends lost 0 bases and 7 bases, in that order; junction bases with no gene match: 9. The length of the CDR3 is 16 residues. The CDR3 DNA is TGCGCCAGCAGCCAAGATGTGACAGGGTTGGGAAATGAGCAGTTCTTC. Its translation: CASSQDVTGLGNEQFF.

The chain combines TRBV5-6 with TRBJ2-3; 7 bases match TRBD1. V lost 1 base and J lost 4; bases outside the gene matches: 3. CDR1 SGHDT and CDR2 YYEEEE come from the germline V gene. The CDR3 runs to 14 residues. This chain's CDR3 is CASSLNRGPDTQYF. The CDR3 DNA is TGTGCCAGCAGCTTGAACAGGGGCCCAGATACGCAGTATTTT.

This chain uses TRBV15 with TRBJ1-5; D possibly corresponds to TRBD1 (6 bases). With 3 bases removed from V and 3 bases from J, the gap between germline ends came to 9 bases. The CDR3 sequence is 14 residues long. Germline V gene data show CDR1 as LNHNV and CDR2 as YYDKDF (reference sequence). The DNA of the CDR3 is TGTGCCACCAGCAGGACAGGCTACAATCAGCCCCAGCATTTT. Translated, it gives CATSRTGYNQPQHF.

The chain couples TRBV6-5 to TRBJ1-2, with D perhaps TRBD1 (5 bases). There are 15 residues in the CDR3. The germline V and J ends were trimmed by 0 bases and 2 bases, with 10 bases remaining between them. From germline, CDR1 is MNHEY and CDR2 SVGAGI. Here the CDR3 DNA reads TGTGCCAGCAGTTACTCGGGGCCGAGAAACTATGGCTACACCTTC. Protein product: CASSYSGPRNYGYTF.

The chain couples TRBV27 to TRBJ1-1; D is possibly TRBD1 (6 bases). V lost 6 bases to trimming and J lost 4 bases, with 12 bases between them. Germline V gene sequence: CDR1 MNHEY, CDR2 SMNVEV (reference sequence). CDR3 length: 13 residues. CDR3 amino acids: CASSINRATEAFF. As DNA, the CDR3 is TGTGCCAGCAGCATAAACAGGGCCACTGAAGCTTTCTTT.